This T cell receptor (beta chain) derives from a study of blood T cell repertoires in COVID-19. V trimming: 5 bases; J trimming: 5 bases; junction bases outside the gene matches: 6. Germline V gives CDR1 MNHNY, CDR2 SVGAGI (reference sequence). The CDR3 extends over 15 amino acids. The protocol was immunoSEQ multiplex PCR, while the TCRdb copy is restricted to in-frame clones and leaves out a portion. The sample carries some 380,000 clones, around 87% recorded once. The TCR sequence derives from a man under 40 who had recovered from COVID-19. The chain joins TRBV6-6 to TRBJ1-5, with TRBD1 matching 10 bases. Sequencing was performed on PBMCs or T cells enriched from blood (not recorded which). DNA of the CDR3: TGTGCCAGCAGTCATGGGACAGGGGTACATCAGCCCCAGCATTTT. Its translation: CASSHGTGVHQPQHF.